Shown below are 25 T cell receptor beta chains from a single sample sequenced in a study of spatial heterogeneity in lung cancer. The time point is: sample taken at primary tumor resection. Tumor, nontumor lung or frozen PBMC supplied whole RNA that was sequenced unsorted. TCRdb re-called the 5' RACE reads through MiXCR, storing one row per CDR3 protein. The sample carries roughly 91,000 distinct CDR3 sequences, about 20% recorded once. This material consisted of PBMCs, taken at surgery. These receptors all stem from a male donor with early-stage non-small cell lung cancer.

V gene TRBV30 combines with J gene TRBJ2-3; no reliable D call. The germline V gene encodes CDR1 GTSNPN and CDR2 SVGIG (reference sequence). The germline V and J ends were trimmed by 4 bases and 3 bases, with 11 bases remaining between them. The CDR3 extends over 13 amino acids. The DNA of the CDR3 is TGTGCCTGGAAGTGGAAGGGAACAGATACGCAGTATTTT. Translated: CAWKWKGTDTQYF.

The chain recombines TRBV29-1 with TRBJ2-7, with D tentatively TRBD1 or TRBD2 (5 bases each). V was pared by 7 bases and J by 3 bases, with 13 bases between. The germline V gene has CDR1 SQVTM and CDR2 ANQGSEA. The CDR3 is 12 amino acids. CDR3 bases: TGCAGCGGATCCGGGGACGACTACGAGCAGTACTTC. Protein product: CSGSGDDYEQYF.

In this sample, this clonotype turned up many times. In DNA form, the CDR3 reads TGCGCCAGCAGCCAAGTTTTGCAGAAAGTATACTACGAGCAGTACTTC. This codes for CASSQVLQKVYYEQYF. This chain links TRBV4-1 with TRBJ2-7; D is unresolved. Germline CDR1 reads MGHRA; CDR2 reads YSYEKL. There are 16 residues in the CDR3. V lost 1 base and J lost 3, with 16 bases in between.

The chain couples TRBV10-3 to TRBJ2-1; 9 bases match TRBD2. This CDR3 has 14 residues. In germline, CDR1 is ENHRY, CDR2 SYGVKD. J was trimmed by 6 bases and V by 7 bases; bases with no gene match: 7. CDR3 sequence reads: CAITTTSGINEQFF. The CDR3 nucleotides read TGTGCCATCACGACGACTAGCGGAATCAATGAGCAGTTCTTC.

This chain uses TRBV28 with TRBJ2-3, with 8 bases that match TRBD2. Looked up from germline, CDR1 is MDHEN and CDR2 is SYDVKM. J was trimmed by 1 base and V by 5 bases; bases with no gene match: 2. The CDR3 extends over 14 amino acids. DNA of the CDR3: TGTGCCAGCAGTGCGGGGGGCGGCACAGATACGCAGTATTTT. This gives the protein CASSAGGGTDTQYF.

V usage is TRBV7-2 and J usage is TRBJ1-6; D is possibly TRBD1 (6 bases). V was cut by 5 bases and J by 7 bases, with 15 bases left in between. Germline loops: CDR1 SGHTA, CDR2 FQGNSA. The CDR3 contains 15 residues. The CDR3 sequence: CASSQPTGWNSPLHF. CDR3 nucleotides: TGTGCCAGCAGCCAACCAACAGGGTGGAATTCACCCCTCCACTTT.

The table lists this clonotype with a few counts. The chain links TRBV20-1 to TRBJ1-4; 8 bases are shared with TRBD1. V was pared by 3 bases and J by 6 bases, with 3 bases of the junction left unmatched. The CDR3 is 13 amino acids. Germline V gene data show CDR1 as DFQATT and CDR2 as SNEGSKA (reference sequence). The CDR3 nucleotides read TGCAGTGCTAGGACAGGGGAGGATGAAAAACTGTTTTTT. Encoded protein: CSARTGEDEKLFF.

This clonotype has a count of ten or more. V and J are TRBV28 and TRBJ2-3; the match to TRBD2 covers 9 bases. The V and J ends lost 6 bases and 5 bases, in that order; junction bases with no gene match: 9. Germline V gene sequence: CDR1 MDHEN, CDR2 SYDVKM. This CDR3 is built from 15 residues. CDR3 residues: CASSLGLADLDTQYF. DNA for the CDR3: TGTGCCAGCAGCCTGGGACTAGCCGATTTAGATACGCAGTATTTT.

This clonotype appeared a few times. The CDR3: CASSLGGIEQYF. The CDR3 nucleotides read TGCGCCAGCAGCTTAGGAGGGATCGAGCAGTACTTC. This rearrangement joins TRBV5-1 to TRBJ2-7, with a possible D match to TRBD2 (6 bases). The length of the CDR3 is 12 residues. V was cut by 2 bases and J by 6 bases, with 9 bases left in between. Per the germline V gene, CDR1 is SGHRS and CDR2 is YFSETQ.

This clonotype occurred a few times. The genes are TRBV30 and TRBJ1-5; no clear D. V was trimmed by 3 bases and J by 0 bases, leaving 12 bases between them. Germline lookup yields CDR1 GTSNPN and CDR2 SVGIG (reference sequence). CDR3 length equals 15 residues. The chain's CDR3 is CAWSGEGNSNQPQHF. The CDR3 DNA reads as TGTGCCTGGAGCGGTGAAGGCAATAGCAATCAGCCCCAGCATTTT.

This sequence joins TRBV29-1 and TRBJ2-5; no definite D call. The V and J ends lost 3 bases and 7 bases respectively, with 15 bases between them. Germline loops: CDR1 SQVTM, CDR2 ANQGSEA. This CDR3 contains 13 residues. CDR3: CSVEPQFGVTQYF. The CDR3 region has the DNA TGCAGCGTTGAGCCCCAGTTTGGCGTGACCCAGTACTTC.

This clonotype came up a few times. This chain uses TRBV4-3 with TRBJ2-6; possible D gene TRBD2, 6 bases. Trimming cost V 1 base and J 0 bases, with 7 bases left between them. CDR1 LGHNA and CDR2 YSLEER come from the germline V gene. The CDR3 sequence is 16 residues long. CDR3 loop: CASSQGGGSGANVLTF. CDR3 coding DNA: TGCGCCAGCAGCCAAGGGGGAGGCTCTGGGGCCAACGTCCTGACTTTC.

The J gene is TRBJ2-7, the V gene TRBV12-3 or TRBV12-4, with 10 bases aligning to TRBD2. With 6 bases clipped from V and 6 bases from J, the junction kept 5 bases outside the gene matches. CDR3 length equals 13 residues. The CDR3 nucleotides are TGTGCCAGCAGCTCCGGACTAGCGGCCGAGCAGTACTTC. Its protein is CASSSGLAAEQYF.

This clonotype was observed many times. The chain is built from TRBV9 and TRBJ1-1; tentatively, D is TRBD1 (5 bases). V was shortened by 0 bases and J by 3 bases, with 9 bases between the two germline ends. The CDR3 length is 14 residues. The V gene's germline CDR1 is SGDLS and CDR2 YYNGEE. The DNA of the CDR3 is TGTGCCAGCAGCGTAGGAGGCAGGGACACTGAAGCTTTCTTT. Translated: CASSVGGRDTEAFF.

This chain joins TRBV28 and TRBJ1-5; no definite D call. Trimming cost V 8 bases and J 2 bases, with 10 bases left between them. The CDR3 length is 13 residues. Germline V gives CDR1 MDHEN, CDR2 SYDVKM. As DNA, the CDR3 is TGTGCCAGCGGGTTGGGAGGCAATCAGCCCCAGCATTTT. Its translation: CASGLGGNQPQHF.

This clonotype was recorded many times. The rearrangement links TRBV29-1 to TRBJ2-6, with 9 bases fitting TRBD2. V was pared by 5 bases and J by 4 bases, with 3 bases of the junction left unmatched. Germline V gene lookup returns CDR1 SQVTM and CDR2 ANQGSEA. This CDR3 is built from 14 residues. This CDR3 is CSVLAGAGANVLTF. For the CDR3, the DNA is TGCAGCGTTTTAGCGGGAGCCGGGGCCAACGTCCTGACTTTC.

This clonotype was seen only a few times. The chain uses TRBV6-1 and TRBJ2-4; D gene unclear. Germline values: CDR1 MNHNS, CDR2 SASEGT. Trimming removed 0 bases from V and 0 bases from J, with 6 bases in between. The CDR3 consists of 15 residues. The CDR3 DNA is TGTGCCAGCAGTGAAGCGACGCTAGCCAAAAACATTCAGTACTTC. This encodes CASSEATLAKNIQYF.

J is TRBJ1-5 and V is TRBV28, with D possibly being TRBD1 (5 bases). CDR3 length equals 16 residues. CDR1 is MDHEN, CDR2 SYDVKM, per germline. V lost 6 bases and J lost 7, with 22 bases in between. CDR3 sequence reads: CASSGTGTDPRQPQHF. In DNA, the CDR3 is TGTGCCAGCAGCGGGACCGGGACGGACCCCCGCCAGCCCCAGCATTTT.

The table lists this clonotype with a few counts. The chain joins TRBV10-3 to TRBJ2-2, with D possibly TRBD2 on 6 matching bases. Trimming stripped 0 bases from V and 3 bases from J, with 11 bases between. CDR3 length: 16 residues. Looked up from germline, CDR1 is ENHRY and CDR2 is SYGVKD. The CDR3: CAISESGSGYTGELFF. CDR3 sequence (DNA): TGTGCCATCAGTGAGTCGGGTAGCGGCTACACCGGGGAGCTGTTTTTT.

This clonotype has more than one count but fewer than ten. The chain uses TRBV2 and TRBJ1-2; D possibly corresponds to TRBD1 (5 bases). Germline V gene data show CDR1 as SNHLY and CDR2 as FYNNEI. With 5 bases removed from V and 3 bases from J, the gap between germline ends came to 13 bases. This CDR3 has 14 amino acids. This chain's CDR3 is CASSPGDRDYGYTF. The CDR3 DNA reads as TGTGCCAGCAGTCCGGGGGACCGTGACTATGGCTACACCTTC.

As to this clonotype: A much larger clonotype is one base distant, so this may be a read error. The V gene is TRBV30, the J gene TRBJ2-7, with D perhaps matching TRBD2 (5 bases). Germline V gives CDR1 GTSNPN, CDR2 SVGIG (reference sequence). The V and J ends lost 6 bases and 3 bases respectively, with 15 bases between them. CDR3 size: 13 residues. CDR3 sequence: CACQLGRGYEQYF. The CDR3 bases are TGTGCCTGTCAGCTTGGACGGGGCTACGAGCAGTACTTC.

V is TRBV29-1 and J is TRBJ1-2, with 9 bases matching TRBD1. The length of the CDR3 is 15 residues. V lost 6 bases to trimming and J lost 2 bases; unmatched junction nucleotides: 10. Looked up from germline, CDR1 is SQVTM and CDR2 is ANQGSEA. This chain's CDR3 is CSVDRTGDLNYGYTF. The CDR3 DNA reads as TGCAGCGTGGATAGGACAGGGGATTTAAACTATGGCTACACCTTC.

CDR3 nucleotides: TGTGCCAGCCGCTCTAGCGACTACAATGAGCAGTTCTTC. Translated: CASRSSDYNEQFF. J is TRBJ2-1 and V is TRBV7-8; maybe TRBD2 (6 bases). The germline V gene has CDR1 SGHVS and CDR2 FQNEAQ. V shed 8 bases and J shed 3 bases, with 11 bases lying between them. The CDR3 runs 13 residues.

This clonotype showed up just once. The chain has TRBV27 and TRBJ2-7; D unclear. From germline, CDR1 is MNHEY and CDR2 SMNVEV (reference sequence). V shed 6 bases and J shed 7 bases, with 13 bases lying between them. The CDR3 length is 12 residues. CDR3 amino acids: CASSLSGLEQYF. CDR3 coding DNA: TGTGCCAGCAGCCTCTCTGGGCTTGAGCAGTACTTC.

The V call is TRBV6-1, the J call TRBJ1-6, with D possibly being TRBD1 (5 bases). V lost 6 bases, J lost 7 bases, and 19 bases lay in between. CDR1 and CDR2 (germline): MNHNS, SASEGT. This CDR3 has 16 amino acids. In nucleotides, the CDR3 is TGTGCCAGCAGCCGGGGACCTGGCGGCGAGAATTCACCCCTCCACTTT. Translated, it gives CASSRGPGGENSPLHF.